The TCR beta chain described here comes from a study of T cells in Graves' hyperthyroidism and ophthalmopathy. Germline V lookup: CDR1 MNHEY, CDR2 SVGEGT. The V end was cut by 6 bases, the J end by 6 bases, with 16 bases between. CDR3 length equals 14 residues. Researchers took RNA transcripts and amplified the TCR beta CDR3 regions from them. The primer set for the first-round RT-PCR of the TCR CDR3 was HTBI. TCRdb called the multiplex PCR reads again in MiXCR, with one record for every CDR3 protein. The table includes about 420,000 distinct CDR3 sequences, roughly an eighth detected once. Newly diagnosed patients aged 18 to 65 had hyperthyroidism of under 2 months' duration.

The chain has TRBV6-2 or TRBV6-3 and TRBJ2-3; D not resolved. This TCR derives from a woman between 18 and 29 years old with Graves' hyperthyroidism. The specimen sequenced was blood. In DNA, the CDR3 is TGTGCCAGCAGCAAAGGACCGGGTCGTGATACGCAGTATTTT. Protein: CASSKGPGRDTQYF.